This TCR beta chain was sequenced for a study of T cells after yellow fever vaccination. This clonotype was detected many times. TCRdb fed the 5' RACE reads into MiXCR, producing one record per CDR3 protein. The sample lists fewer than 350,000 distinct CDR3 sequences, less than 4.5% occurring once. CDR1 is SGHTA and CDR2 is FQGTGA in the germline V gene. Unmatched junction bases numbered 3, after V lost 5 bases and J lost 5 bases. This CDR3 spans 13 amino acids. V gene TRBV7-3 combines with J gene TRBJ2-3; 8 positions match TRBD2. The sample consisted of PBMCs, taken on the day of the yellow fever booster vaccination. The sequence was collected from a man aged 18 to 29 who received the YFV17D yellow fever vaccine. CDR3 residues: CASSRGGKDTQYF. As DNA, the CDR3 is TGTGCCAGCAGCCGGGGGGGCAAAGATACGCAGTATTTT.